The entry below describes one T cell receptor beta chain. In terms of age and location, participants ranged from roughly 18 to 90 years and lived in about two dozen US areas. In Cohort 3, a recovered donor had either two negative PCRs, clearance, or symptom resolution. The data stem from a study of blood T cell repertoires in COVID-19. Turning to the study itself: The United States, Italy and Spain were the sources of the acute and convalescent COVID-19 samples. T cells, B-cell-depleted T cells, or PBMCs provided the cDNA or gDNA that served as material.

The method was immunoSEQ multiplex PCR; TCRdb's version includes in-frame clones alone and lacks a portion of them. The top ten hold about 6% of the sample, which has around 300,000 clones, roughly 89% seen once. The CDR3 sequence is 12 residues long. V lost 2 bases and J lost 7, with 9 bases in between. Germline V gives CDR1 SGHNT, CDR2 YYREEE (reference sequence). Sequencing was performed on PBMCs or T cells enriched from blood (not recorded which). This clonotype was sampled from a woman aged 40 to 55 who had recovered from COVID-19. The rearrangement links TRBV5-4 to TRBJ1-2; possibly TRBD1 for D (5 bases). CDR3 sequence: CASSLGAGGYTF. CDR3 DNA sequence: TGTGCCAGCAGCTTAGGGGCTGGTGGCTACACCTTC.